This entry features one T cell receptor beta chain sequence. Its antigen is not known. These data are taken from a study of T cell responses to AZD1222 COVID-19 vaccine. Clones were sequenced by immunoSEQ multiplex PCR, and TCRdb holds only the in-frame ones, with some missing. The sample shows about 160,000 clones, around 92% of them seen only once. This CDR3 is 16 amino acids long. After removal of 4 bases from V and 8 bases from J, the junction contained 8 bases not matched to a gene. CDR1 is SGHRS, CDR2 YFSETQ, per germline. Findings and limits, study-wide: Repertoires were sampled only after the peak T cell response.

This clonotype originated in an adult in good health. The sequencing used peripheral blood, collected on day 0 of MenACWY control vaccination. The V gene is TRBV5-1, the J gene TRBJ2-2; 13 positions agree with TRBD2. The CDR3 protein is CASSHGLAGAPGELFF. The DNA for the CDR3 is TGCGCCAGCAGCCACGGACTAGCGGGAGCACCTGGGGAGCTGTTTTTT.